This TCR beta chain was documented in a study of molecular identifiers for immune sequencing clone quantification. Regarding the study as a whole: Clones carrying above 20 RNA copies accounted for over 99% of effector molecules, under 1% in naive cells. Highly expanded clone sizes could be underestimated through barcode sharing by identical TCR molecules. Spiked-in Jurkat TCR RNA corresponding to one cell was reported as detectable against over 900,000 naive cells.

Each CDR3 protein gets one entry after TCRdb re-called the PCR reads with MiXCR. The sample records roughly 97,000 distinct CDR3 sequences, 20% to 25% being singletons. To note about this clonotype: Its antigen is not known.

Source material for naive CD8 libraries was roughly 20,000 to 1,000,000 sorted cells, with 10%, 30% or 50% RNA. The sample was naive CD8+ T cells from blood, with Jurkat cell RNA spiked in. Subset reported: FACS-sorted CD8+CD4-CCR7+CD45RA+ naive T cells. The sequence was obtained from a human donor in good health. Some libraries in this study had Jurkat cell RNA spiked in.

The CDR3 DNA reads TGCAGTGCTAGAGAATCTTTGGGAGATCCTGGTGGCTGGGAGCTGTTTTTT. The encoded protein is CSARESLGDPGGWELFF. This chain uses TRBV20-1 with TRBJ2-2; a possible D gene is TRBD2 (5 bases). Trimming shortened V by 0 bases and J by 9 bases, and 23 bases separated the two germline ends. The CDR3 covers 17 residues. CDR1 DFQATT and CDR2 SNEGSKA come from the germline V gene (reference sequence).